This T cell receptor (beta chain) was obtained from a study of Graves' ophthalmopathy and Graves' hyperthyroidism. This clonotype was detected ten times or more. Antigen: not known. The authors amplified TCR beta CDR3 regions, and they did so from RNA transcripts for repertoire sequencing. An initial RT-PCR round employing HTBI primers preceded a second-round multiplex PCR. TCRdb analysed the multiplex PCR reads with MiXCR anew, one entry per CDR3 protein. This sample has 210,000 or so distinct CDR3 sequences, with 29% found just once. The authors used Ficoll-Paque density gradient centrifugation to separate PBMCs. The input was 10 ml of fresh peripheral blood. Study-wide findings and caveats: With about 71% sensitivity and about 72% specificity, the model predicted ophthalmopathy progression.

This TCR came from a man in his forties or fifties with Graves' ophthalmopathy. Material for sequencing was peripheral blood.

The CDR3 is CASSLRGPSYEQYF. For the CDR3, the DNA is TGCGCCAGCAGCTTGAGAGGCCCTTCCTACGAGCAGTACTTC. V usage is TRBV5-1 and J usage is TRBJ2-7; D call uncertain. Germline lookup yields CDR1 SGHRS and CDR2 YFSETQ. The V and J ends lost 1 base and 1 base respectively, with 9 bases between them. The CDR3 covers 14 residues.